This T cell receptor beta chain stems from a study of T-cell reconstitution after alpha-beta-depleted transplantation in children. TCRbeta library preparation incorporated unique molecular identifiers. TCRdb reanalysed the PCR reads using MiXCR and keeps one entry per CDR3 protein. Among about 200,000 distinct CDR3 sequences listed, roughly 6.3% were seen once. This clonotype was counted at least ten times. Its antigen remains unidentified. Overall study results and limits: At around two months after transplant, the alpha-beta T cells were reportedly derived from several hundred expanded clones that came from non-depleted graft cells. At the one-year point after transplant, T-cell counts and TCRbeta diversity were found to come mostly from T cells that had been newly produced.

This CDR3 has 13 residues. Trimming left V 2 bases short and J 2 bases short, with 6 bases between. In germline, CDR1 is MDHEN, CDR2 SYDVKM. The receptor's source is a girl under two years old with combined immunodeficiency, due to receive a stem cell transplant. The sequencing here drew on PBMCs, taken before TCRalphabeta/CD19-depleted stem cell transplant. This chain connects TRBV28 to TRBJ2-5; D is unclear. The CDR3 DNA sequence: TGTGCCAGCAGTTTAGGGCAGCAAGAGACCCAGTACTTC. This codes for CASSLGQQETQYF.